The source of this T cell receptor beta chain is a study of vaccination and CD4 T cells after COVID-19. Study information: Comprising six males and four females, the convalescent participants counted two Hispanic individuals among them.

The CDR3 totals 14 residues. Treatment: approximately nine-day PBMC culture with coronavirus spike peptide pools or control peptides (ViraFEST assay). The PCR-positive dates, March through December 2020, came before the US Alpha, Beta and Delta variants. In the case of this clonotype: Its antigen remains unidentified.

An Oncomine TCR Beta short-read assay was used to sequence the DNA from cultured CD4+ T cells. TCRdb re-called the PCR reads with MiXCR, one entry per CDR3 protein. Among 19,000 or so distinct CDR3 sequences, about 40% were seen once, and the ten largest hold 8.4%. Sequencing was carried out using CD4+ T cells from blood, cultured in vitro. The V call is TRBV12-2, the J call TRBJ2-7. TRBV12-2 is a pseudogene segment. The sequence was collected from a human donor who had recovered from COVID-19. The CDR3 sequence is CASRLEQPTYEQYF. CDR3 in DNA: TGTGCAAGTCGCTTAGAACAGCCTACCTACGAGCAGTACTTC.